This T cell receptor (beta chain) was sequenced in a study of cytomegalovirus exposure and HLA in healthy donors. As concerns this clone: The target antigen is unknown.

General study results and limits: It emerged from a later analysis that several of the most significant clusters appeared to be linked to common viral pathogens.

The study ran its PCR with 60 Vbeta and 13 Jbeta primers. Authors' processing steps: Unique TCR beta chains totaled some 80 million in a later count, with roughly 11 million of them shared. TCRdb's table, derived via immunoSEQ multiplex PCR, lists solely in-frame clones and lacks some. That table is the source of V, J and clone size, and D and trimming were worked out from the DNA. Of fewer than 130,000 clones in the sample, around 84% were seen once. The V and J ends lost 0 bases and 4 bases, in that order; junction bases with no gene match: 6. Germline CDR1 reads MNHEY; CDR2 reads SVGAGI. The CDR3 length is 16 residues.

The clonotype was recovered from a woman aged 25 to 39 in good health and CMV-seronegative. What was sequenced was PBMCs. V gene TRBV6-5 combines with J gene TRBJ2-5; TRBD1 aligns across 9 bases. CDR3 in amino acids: CASSYSGTGYAETQYF. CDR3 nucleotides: TGTGCCAGCAGTTACTCAGGGACAGGGTATGCAGAGACCCAGTACTTC.